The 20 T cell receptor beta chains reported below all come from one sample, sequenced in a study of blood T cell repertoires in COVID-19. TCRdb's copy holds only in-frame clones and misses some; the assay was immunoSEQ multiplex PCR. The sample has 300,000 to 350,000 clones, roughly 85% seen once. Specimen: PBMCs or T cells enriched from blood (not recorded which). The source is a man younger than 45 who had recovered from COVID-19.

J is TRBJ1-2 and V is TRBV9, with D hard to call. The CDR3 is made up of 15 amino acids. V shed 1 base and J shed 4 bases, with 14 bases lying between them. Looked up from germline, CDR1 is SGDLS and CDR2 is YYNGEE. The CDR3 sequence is CASSVTDQRGYGYTF. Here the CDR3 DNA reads TGTGCCAGCAGCGTAACCGACCAACGGGGCTATGGCTACACCTTC.

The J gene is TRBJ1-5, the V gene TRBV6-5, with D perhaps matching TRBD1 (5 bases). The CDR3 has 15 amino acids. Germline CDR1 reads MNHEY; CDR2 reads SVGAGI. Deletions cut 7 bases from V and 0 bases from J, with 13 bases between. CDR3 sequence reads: CASKQEIYSNQPQHF. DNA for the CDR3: TGTGCCAGCAAACAGGAGATCTATAGCAATCAGCCCCAGCATTTT.

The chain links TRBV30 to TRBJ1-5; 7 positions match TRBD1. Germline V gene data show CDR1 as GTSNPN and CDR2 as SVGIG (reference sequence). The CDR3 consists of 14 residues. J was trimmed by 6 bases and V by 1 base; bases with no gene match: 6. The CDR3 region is CAWSARQGRQPQHF. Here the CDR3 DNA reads TGTGCCTGGAGTGCCCGACAGGGCCGTCAGCCCCAGCATTTT.

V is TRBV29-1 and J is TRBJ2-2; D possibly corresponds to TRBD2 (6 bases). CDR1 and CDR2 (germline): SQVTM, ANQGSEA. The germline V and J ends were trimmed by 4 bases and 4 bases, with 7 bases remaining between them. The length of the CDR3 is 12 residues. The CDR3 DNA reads TGCAGCGTTGCGGGGGTCACCGGGGAGCTGTTTTTT. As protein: CSVAGVTGELFF.

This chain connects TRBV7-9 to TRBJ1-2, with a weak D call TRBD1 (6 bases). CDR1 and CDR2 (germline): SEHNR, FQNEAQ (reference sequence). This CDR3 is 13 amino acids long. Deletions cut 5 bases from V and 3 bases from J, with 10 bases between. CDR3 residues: CASSRAGDYGYTF. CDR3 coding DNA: TGTGCCAGCAGCCGGGCAGGGGACTATGGCTACACCTTC.

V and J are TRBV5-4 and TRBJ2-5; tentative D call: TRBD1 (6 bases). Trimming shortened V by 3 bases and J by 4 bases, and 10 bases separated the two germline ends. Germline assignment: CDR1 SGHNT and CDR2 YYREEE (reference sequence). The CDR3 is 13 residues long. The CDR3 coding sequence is TGTGCCAGCAGCTCCGGGACAACAGAGACCCAGTACTTC. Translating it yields CASSSGTTETQYF. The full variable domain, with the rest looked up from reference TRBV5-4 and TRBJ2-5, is ETGVTQSPTHLIKTRGQQVTLRCSSQSGHNTVSWYQQALGQGPQFIFQYYREEENGRGNFPPRFSGLQFPNYSSELNVNALELDDSALYLCASSSGTTETQYFGPGTRLLVL.

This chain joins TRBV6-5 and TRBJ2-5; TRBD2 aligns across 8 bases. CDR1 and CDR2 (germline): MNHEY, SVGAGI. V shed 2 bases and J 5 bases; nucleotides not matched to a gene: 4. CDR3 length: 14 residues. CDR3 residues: CASSYGGGGETQYF. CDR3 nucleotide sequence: TGTGCCAGCAGTTACGGAGGCGGGGGGGAGACCCAGTACTTC.

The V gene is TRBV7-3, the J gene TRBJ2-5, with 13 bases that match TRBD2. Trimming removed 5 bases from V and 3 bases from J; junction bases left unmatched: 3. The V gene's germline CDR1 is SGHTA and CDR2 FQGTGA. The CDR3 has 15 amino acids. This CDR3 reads CASSPGLAGEETQYF. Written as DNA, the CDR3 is TGTGCCAGCAGCCCAGGACTAGCGGGGGAAGAGACCCAGTACTTC. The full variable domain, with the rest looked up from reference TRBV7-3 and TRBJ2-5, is GAGVSQTPSNKVTEKGKYVELRCDPISGHTALYWYRQSLGQGPEFLIYFQGTGAADDSGLPNDRFFAVRPEGSVSTLKIQRTERGDSAVYLCASSPGLAGEETQYFGPGTRLLVL.

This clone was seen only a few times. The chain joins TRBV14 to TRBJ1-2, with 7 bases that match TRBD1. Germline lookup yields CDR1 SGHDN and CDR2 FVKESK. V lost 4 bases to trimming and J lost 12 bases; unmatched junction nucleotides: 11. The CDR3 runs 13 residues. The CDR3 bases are TGTGCCAGCAGCCGAGTACAGGGGACCTCACACACCTTC. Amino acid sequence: CASSRVQGTSHTF.

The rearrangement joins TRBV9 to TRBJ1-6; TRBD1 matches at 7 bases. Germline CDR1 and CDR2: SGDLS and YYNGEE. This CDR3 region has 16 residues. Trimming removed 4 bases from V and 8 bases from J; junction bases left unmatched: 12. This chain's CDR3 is CASSPSSEGAYSPLHF. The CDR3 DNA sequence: TGTGCCAGCAGCCCGTCGTCGGAGGGGGCTTATTCACCCCTCCACTTT.

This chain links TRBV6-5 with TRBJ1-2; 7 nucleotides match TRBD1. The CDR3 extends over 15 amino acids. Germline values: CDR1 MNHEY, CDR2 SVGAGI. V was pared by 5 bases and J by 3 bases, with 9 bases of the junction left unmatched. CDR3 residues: CASSTTGESHYGYTF. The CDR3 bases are TGTGCCAGCAGTACCACAGGGGAGTCCCACTATGGCTACACCTTC.

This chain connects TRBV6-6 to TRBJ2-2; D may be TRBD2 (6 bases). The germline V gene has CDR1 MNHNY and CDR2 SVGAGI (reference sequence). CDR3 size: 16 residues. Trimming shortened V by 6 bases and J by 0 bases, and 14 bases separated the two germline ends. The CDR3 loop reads CASSQSTRANTGELFF. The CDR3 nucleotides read TGTGCCAGCAGCCAATCGACTAGAGCGAACACCGGGGAGCTGTTTTTT.

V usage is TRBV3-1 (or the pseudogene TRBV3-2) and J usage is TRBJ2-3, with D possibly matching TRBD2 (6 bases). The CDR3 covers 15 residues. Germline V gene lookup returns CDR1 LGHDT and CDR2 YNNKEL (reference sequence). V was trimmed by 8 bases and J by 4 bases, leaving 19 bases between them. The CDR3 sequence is CASGPVGLLSDTQYF. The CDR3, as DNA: TGTGCCAGCGGACCGGTGGGACTGCTCTCAGATACGCAGTATTTT.

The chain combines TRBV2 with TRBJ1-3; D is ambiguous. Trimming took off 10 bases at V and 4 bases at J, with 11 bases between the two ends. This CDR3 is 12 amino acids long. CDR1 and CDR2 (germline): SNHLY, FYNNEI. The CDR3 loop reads CATSNLGNTIYF. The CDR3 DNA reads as TGTGCCACCTCTAACCTAGGAAACACCATATATTTT. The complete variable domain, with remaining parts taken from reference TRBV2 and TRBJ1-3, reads EPEVTQTPSHQVTQMGQEVILRCVPISNHLYFYWYRQILGQKVEFLVSFYNNEISEKSEIFDDQFSVERPDGSNFTLKIRSTKLEDSAMYFCATSNLGNTIYFGEGSWLTVV.

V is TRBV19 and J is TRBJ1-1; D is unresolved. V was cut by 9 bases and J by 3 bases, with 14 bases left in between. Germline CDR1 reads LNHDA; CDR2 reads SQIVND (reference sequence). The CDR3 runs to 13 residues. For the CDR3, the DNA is TGTGCCAGCATCTCTGATCGGGACACTGAAGCTTTCTTT. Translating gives CASISDRDTEAFF.

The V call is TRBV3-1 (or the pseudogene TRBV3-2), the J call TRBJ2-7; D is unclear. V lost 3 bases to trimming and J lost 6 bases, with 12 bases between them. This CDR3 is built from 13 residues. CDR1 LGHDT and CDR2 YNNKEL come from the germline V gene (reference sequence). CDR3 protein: CASSHLVLAEQYF. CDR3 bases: TGTGCCAGCAGCCACCTCGTATTGGCCGAGCAGTACTTC.

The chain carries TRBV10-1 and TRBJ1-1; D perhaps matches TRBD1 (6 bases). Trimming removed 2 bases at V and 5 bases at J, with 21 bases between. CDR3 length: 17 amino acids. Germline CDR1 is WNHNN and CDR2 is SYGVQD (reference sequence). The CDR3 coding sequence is TGCGCCAGCAGTGAGACCGGCAGGGGATGGGGAAGGACTGAAGCTTTCTTT. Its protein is CASSETGRGWGRTEAFF.

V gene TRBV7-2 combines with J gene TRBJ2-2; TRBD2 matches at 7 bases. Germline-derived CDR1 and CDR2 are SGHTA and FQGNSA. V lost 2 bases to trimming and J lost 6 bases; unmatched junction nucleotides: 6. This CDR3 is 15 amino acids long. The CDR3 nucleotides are TGTGCCAGCAGCTTATCTAGCGGTGGTGCCGGGGAGCTGTTTTTT. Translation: CASSLSSGGAGELFF.

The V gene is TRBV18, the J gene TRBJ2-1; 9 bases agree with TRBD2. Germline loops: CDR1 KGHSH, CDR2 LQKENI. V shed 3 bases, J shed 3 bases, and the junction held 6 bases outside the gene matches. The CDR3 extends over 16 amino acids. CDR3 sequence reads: CASSPVGTSYYNEQFF. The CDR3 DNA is TGTGCCAGCTCACCGGTAGGGACTAGCTACTACAATGAGCAGTTCTTC.

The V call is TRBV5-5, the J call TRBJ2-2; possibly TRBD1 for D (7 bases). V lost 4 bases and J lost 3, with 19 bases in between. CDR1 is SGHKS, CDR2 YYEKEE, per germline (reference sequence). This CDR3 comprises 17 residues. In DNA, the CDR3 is TGTGCCAGCAGCCGTGGCAGGGGGGATTCGGACACCGGGGAGCTGTTTTTT. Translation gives CASSRGRGDSDTGELFF.